This T cell receptor beta chain originates from a study of control samples from healthy donors and cancer patients. Germline V CDR1 and CDR2: MNHNS, SASEGT. Deletions cut 0 bases from V and 3 bases from J, with 5 bases between. The CDR3 is 13 residues long. Profiled with immunoSEQ multiplex PCR; TCRdb holds only in-frame clones, not every one. The sample consists of about 80,000 clones, 85% to 90% of them appearing once. Sequences were obtained from blood. The chain recombines TRBV6-1 with TRBJ1-2; the D is unclear. This sequence originates from a man aged 50 or older in good health. CDR3: CASSEAGDYGYTF. DNA of the CDR3: TGTGCCAGCAGTGAAGCCGGGGACTATGGCTACACCTTC.